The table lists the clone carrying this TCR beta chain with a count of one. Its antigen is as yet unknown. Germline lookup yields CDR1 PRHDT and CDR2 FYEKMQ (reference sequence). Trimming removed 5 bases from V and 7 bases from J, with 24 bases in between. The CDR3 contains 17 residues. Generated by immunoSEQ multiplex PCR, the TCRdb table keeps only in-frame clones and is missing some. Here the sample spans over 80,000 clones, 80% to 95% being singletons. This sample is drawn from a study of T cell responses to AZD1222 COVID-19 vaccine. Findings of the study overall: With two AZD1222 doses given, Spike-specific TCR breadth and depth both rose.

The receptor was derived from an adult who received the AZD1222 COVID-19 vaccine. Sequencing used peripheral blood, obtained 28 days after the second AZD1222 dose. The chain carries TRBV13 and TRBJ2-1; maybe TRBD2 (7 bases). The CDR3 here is CASSPSTGEGVRNEQFF. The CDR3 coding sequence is TGTGCCAGCAGCCCTAGTACGGGGGAGGGGGTCCGTAATGAGCAGTTCTTC.